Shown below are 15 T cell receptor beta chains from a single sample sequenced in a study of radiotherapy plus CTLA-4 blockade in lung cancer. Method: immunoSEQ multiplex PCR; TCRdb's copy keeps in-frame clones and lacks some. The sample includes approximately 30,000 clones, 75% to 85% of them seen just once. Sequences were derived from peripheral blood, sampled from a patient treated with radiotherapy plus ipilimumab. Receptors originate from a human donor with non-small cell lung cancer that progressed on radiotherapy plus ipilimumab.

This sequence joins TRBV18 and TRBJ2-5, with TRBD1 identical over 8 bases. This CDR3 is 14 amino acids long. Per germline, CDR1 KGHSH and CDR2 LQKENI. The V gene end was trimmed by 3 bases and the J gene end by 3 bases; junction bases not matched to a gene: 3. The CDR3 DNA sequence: TGTGCCAGCTCACCCATGACAGGGGAAGAGACCCAGTACTTC. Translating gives CASSPMTGEETQYF.

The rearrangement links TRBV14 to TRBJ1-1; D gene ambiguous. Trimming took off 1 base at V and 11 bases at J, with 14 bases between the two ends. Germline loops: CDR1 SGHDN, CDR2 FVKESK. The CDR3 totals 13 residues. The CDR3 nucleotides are TGTGCCAGCAGCCAAGGCGGGAAGGCTCGGGCTTTCTTT. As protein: CASSQGGKARAFF.

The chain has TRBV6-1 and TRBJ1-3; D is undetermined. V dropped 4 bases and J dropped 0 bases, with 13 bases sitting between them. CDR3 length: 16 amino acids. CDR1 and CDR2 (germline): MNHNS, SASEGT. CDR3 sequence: CASSVTWRASGNTIYF. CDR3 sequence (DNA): TGTGCCAGCAGTGTGACTTGGAGGGCCTCTGGAAACACCATATATTTT.

The CDR3 coding sequence is TGCAGCGGTGGGGGGGGCGTTTACAATGAGCAGTTCTTC. Translating gives CSGGGGVYNEQFF. The chain combines TRBV29-1 with TRBJ2-1; possible D gene TRBD2, 7 bases. Trimming took 7 bases from V and 4 from J, leaving 14 bases between them. Germline V CDR1 and CDR2: SQVTM, ANQGSEA. This CDR3 is 13 amino acids long.

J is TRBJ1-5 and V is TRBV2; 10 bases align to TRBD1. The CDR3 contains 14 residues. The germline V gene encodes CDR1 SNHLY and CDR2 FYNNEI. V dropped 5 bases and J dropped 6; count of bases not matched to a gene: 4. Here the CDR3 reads CASSWGQGRQPQHF. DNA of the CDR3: TGTGCCAGCAGTTGGGGACAGGGGCGTCAGCCCCAGCATTTT.

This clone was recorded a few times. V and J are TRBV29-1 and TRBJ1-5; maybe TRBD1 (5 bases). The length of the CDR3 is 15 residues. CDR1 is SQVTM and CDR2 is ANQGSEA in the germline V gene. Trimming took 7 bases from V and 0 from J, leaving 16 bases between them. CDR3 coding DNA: TGCAGCGATAGACAGAGCTGTAATAGCAATCAGCCCCAGCATTTT. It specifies CSDRQSCNSNQPQHF.

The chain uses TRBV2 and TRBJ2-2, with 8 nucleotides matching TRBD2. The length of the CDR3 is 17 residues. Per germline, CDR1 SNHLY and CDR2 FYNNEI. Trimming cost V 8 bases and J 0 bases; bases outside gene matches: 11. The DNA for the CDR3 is TGTGCCAGCTCGCCCCGGGGGGGAGGGCCGAACACCGGGGAGCTGTTTTTT. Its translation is CASSPRGGGPNTGELFF.

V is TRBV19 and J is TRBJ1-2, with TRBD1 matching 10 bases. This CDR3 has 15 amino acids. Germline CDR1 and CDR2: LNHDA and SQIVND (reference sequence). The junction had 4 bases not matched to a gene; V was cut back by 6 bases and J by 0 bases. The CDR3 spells CASSRGQGTNYGYTF. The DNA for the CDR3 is TGTGCCAGTAGCAGGGGACAGGGGACTAACTATGGCTACACCTTC.

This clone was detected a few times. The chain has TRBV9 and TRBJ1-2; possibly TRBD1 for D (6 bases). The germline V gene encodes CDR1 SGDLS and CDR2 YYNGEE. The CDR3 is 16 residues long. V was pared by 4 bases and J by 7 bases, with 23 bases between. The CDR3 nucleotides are TGTGCCAGCAGCCCCGAAGGTAGGGGACAAGGGTCTGGCTACACCTTC. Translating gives CASSPEGRGQGSGYTF.

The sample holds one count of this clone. CDR3 protein: CASSERTGKDGEQFF. CDR3 sequence (DNA): TGTGCCAGCAGCGAACGGACAGGGAAGGATGGTGAGCAGTTCTTC. This chain joins TRBV2 and TRBJ2-1; 8 bases are a match to TRBD1. Germline V gene sequence: CDR1 SNHLY, CDR2 FYNNEI. The CDR3 is made up of 15 amino acids. The V gene end was trimmed by 6 bases and the J gene end by 9 bases; junction bases not matched to a gene: 13.

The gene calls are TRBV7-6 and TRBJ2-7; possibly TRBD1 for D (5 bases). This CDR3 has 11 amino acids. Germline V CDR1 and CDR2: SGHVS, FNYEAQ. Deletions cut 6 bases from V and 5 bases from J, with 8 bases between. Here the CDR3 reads CASSPGNEQYF. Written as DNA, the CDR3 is TGTGCCAGCAGTCCAGGGAACGAGCAGTACTTC.

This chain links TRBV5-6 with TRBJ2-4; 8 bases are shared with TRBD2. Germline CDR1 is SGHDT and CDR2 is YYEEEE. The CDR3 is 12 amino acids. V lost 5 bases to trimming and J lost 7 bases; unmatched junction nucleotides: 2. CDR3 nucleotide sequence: TGTGCCAGCAGGCGGGGGGTGAACATTCAGTACTTC. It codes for CASRRGVNIQYF.

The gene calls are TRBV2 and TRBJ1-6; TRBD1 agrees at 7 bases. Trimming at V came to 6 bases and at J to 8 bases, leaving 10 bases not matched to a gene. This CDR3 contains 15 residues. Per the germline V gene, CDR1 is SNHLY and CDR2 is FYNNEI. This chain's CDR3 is CASSLPTGDYSPLHF. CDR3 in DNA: TGTGCCAGCAGCCTACCAACAGGGGATTATTCACCCCTCCACTTT.

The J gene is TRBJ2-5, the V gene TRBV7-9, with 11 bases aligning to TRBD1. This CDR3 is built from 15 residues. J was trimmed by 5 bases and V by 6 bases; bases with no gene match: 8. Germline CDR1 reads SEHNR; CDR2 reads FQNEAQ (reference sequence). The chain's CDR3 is CASSPGQGAFETQYF. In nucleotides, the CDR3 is TGTGCCAGCAGTCCCGGACAGGGGGCTTTTGAGACCCAGTACTTC.

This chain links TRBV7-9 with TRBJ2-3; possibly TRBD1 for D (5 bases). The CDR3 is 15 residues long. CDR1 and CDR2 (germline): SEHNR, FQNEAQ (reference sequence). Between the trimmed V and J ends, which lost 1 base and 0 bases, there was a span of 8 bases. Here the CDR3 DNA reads TGTGCCAGCAGCTTAGGACAGATTAGCACAGATACGCAGTATTTT. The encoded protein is CASSLGQISTDTQYF.